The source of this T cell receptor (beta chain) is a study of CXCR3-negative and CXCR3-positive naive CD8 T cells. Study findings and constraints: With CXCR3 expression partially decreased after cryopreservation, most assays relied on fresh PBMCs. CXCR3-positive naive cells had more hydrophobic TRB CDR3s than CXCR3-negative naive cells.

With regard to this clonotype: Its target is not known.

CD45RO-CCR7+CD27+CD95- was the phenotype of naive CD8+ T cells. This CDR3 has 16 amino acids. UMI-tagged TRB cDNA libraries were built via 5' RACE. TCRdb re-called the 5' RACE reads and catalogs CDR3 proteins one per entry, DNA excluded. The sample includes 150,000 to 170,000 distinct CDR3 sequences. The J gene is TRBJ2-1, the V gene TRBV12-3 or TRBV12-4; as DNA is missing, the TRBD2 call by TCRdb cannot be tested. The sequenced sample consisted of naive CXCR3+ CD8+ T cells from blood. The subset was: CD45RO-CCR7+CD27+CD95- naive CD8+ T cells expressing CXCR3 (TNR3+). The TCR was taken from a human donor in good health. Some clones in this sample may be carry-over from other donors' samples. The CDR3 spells CASSSRLAGAYNEQFF.